A single T cell receptor (beta chain) is shown here with its context. This entry comes from a study of blood T cell repertoires in COVID-19. About the research overall: T cells, B-cell-depleted T cells, or PBMCs supplied cDNA or gDNA.

Original methodology: Cell counts per sample came from amplifying reference gene primers. Clones were sequenced by immunoSEQ multiplex PCR, and TCRdb holds only the in-frame ones, with some missing. The DNA was the basis for D and trimming; V, J and clone size are from that table. The repertoire holds roughly 240,000 clones, with almost 85% as singletons. J lost 0 bases, V lost 2 bases, and 4 bases had no gene match. CDR3 length: 16 residues. Looked up from germline, CDR1 is KGHSH and CDR2 is LQKENI. The sample consisted of PBMCs or T cells enriched from blood (not recorded which). The chain uses TRBV18 and TRBJ1-3; TRBD1 agrees at 7 bases. The receptor comes from a woman in her fifties or sixties with acute COVID-19. This chain's CDR3 is CASSPEQGFSGNTIYF. In DNA, the CDR3 is TGTGCCAGCTCACCAGAACAGGGGTTCTCTGGAAACACCATATATTTT. Using reference TRBV18 and TRBJ1-3 for the parts outside the CDR3, the full variable domain is NAGVMQNPRHLVRRRGQEARLRCSPMKGHSHVYWYRQLPEEGLKFMVYLQKENIIDESGMPKERFSAEFPKEGPSILRIQQVVRGDSAAYFCASSPEQGFSGNTIYFGEGSWLTVV.